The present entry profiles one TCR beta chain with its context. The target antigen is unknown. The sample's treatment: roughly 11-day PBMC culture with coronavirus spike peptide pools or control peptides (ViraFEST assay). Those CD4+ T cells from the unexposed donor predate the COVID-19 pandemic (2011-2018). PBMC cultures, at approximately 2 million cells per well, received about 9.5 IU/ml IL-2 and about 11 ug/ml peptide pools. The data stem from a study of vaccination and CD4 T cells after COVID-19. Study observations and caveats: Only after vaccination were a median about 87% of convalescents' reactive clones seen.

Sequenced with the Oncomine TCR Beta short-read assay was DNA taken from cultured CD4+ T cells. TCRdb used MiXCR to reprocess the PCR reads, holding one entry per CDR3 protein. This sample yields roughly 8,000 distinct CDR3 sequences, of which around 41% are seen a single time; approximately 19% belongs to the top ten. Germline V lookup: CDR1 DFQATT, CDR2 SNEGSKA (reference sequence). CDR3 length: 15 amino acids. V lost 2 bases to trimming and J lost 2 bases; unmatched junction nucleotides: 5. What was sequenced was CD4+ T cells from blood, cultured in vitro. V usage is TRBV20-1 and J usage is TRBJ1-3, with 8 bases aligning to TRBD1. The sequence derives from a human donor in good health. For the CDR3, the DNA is TGCAGTGCTAGAAGCCGGACAGGGACTGGAAACACCATATATTTT. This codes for CSARSRTGTGNTIYF.